This entry lists 3 T cell receptor beta chains sequenced from one sample in a study of CD8+ T cells in alopecia areata. It was cDNA, reverse transcribed from extracted RNA, that served as the sequencing template. Sequenced by immunoSEQ multiplex PCR; TCRdb stores in-frame clones only, minus some. The repertoire holds a few hundred thousand clones, with around two thirds as singletons. The sample here was CD4+ T cells sorted from blood, taken at week 0. The receptors here all came from a human donor with alopecia areata.

V is TRBV2 and J is TRBJ2-7; the match to TRBD1 covers 9 bases. Germline values: CDR1 SNHLY, CDR2 FYNNEI. This CDR3 region has 14 residues. J was trimmed by 6 bases and V by 6 bases; bases with no gene match: 9. In nucleotides, the CDR3 is TGTGCCAGCAGAATTTCCCCACAGGGGGCCGAGCAGTACTTC. Residues: CASRISPQGAEQYF. Full variable domain (missing parts from reference TRBV2 and TRBJ2-7): EPEVTQTPSHQVTQMGQEVILRCVPISNHLYFYWYRQILGQKVEFLVSFYNNEISEKSEIFDDQFSVERPDGSNFTLKIRSTKLEDSAMYFCASRISPQGAEQYFGPGTRLTVT.

This clone has only one observation. J is TRBJ1-2 and V is TRBV30, with TRBD1 identical over 8 bases. CDR3 length: 17 amino acids. Per the germline V gene, CDR1 is GTSNPN and CDR2 is SVGIG (reference sequence). With 0 bases clipped from V and 6 bases from J, the junction kept 15 bases outside the gene matches. CDR3 residues: CAWSVWVYGQGMDGYTF. The CDR3 DNA follows: TGTGCCTGGAGTGTTTGGGTCTACGGACAGGGAATGGATGGCTACACCTTC. Complete variable domain (other parts from reference TRBV30 and TRBJ1-2): SQTIHQWPATLVQPVGSPLSLECTVEGTSNPNLYWYRQAAGRGLQLLFYSVGIGQISSEVPQNLSASRPQDRQFILSSKKLLLSDSGFYLCAWSVWVYGQGMDGYTFGSGTRLTVV.

This sequence joins TRBV6-5 and TRBJ1-3; D not certain. Germline values: CDR1 MNHEY, CDR2 SVGAGI. This CDR3 comprises 13 residues. V lost 2 bases, J lost 4 bases, and 6 bases lay in between. CDR3 DNA: TGTGCCAGCAGTTACCAAACAGGAAACACCATATATTTT. Its protein product is CASSYQTGNTIYF.